This T cell receptor (beta chain) comes out of a study of cytomegalovirus exposure and HLA in healthy donors (dated by TCRdb to 2015 to 2018). About the study as a whole: An earlier analysis of under 600 of the donors reported approximately 300 Gb of sequence data and 117 million unique TCR beta sequences from about 200 million T cells. In an earlier analysis of a few hundred of the donors, high-throughput TCR beta sequencing was used to judge whether each TCR beta V gene segment behaved as functional or pseudogenic. Because of strong linkage in the cohort, four or five DR-DQ haplotypes were treated as single units for association and clustering. Every discovery cohort repertoire had been produced on one sequencing platform. The study combined high-throughput TCR immunosequencing, statistical association of individual TCRs with disease status, and machine learning to predict cytomegalovirus infection status. Of the roughly 410 genotyped donors, over 80% were placed in the genetic ancestry cluster associated with self-reported Caucasian donors. Donor age, sex, ethnicity and CMV serostatus were compiled alongside the repertoire data. On average, around 230,000 unique TCR beta nucleotide sequences were sequenced per donor among some 430 genotyped donors of the cohort, with 15% to 20% of those sequences being non-productive. The later analysis used no new phenotypic data to find candidate immune exposures, relying instead on TCR beta sequences and their occurrence across donors. The number of donors typed differed by locus, with about 620-630 for A, B, C, DRB1 and DQB1, around 500 for DQA1, 600 to 610 for DPA1, and about 450 for DPB1. Class I and class II HLA loci were covered by the typing at four-digit resolution. The study aimed to test whether signatures of past pathogen exposure could be identified by cataloging public T cell receptors. In addition to the first cohort of several hundred subjects, a separate validation cohort of 120 different subjects was used. An early release covering roughly 600 HLA-typed donors comprised about 300 gigabases of sequencing data and roughly 85 million unique TCR sequences. Using immunosequencing, the study profiled T cell repertoires from around 680 subjects and related those repertoires to cytomegalovirus serostatus. Genome-wide SNP genotypes for about 65% of the roughly 670 donors were used in a later genetic analysis, which treated that subset as a discovery cohort. In a later analysis, previously published TCR beta repertoires from hundreds of donors were re-analyzed and high-resolution HLA genotyping was added so that TCR occurrence patterns could be studied.

Concerning this clone itself: Its cognate antigen has yet to be identified. No much larger clone exists at a distance of one base, and base qualities are not known.

The library was generated by the immunoSEQ multiplex PCR assay. For the multiplex PCR, a mixture combining 60 forward primers for TCR Vbeta segments and 13 reverse primers for TCR Jbeta segments was used. Amplification of the CDR3 region of rearranged TCR beta genes was performed with a multiplex PCR assay on genomic DNA. On the Illumina HiSeq System, the amplified TCR beta libraries were sequenced as 87-base-pair reads. On the authors' methods: In a later analysis, 77 million or so unique TCR beta chains were counted across the approximately 640 repertoires, and about 10 million of these chains were shared by at least two donors. Raw reads were error-corrected and collapsed into unique sequences with a nearest-neighbor algorithm that merged closely related sequences to remove PCR and sequencing errors. V, D and J gene segments were assigned by aligning CDR3 sequences to IMGT reference sequences. For a sequence to be retained, at least a six-nucleotide match to both a V gene segment and a J gene segment was required. Rearrangements were classified as productive when the CDR3 lacked stop codons and remained in frame with V and J, and all other rearrangements were classified as non-productive. CDR3 was defined according to IMGT convention as the region running from the second conserved V-encoded cysteine to the conserved J-encoded phenylalanine. Sequences without an unambiguous match to a single V gene segment were excluded from the earlier analysis of over 500 of the donors. In an earlier analysis of about 590 of the donors, a V segment was called functional when productive rearrangements were above 56.7%, and segregating when the standard deviation between donors exceeded 5%. A statistical classification framework was built to diagnose cytomegalovirus status from the catalog of TCR beta chain sequences. In a later analysis, V and J genes were assigned by comparing TCR nucleotide sequences against IMGT/GENE-DB human TR gene sequences. A later analysis assigned CDR3 sequences and most-parsimonious VDJ recombination scenarios with the TCRdist pipeline. In a later analysis, every TCR beta chain was defined by the combination of its CDR3 amino acid sequence and its V-gene family, and reads without a unique V-gene family were dropped. In a later analysis, some 600 highly shared, low-generation-probability nucleotide sequences were removed to address suspected cross-contamination and a sequencing artifact. A later analysis calculated a clonal expansion index for each public chain from normalized within-repertoire ranks of inferred template counts. In a later analysis, generation probabilities were computed using a VDJ recombination model fitted to out-of-frame rearrangements, and the results were checked against IGoR. In a later analysis, hypergeometric tests were used to score TCR-TCR, TCR-HLA and TCR-CMV co-occurrence, with a repertoire-size bias correction applied to TCR pairs. A later analysis estimated false discovery rates by permuting HLA or CMV assignments 20 times. In a later analysis, co-occurring TCRs were grouped using DBSCAN, with TCRdist sequence similarity added in when clustering inside HLA-allele-positive subsets. Co-occurrence clustering excluded repertoires with fewer than 30,000 or more than 120,000 public chains, plus five with anomalous nucleotide sharing. Imported from immuneACCESS, the table was reduced by TCRdb to in-frame sequences with V and J called. These copies leave out some clones; in studies compared against another copy, an unresolved V gene accounts for under half, and the cause of the remainder is not known. V, J and clone size were drawn from that table, and D and trimming were deduced from the DNA. This sample lists 95,000 to 150,000 clones; 80% were detected once. 1.2% of the sample is in the top ten clones.

The germline ends are 23 bases apart after V is trimmed by 6 bases and J by 6 bases. The cysteine opens and the phenylalanine closes a CDR3 of 17 amino acids. Of the read, only the CDR3 DNA is kept; its 51 bases are in frame from base 1. Sequences MNHEY (CDR1) and SMNVEV (CDR2) are obtained from the germline V gene (reference sequence). The cohort consisted of hundreds of healthy bone marrow donors. Cohort members were all nominally healthy when sampled, although unrecorded immune exposures were likely present. The donor was CMV seronegative and belonged to the group of 350 to 400 seronegative cohort members. Each donor provided a peripheral blood sample, and peripheral blood mononuclear cells were used for TCR beta sequencing. The Qiagen DNeasy Blood Extraction Kit was used to extract genomic DNA from the blood cell samples. Paper-wide results and their limitations: When HLA alleles, especially DR and DQ, strongly co-occurred, TCR associations were difficult to assign to individual alleles. Only TCR beta chains were sequenced in this cohort, and the absence of alpha or paired-chain data limited detectable features. The 87-base-pair reads could not distinguish some IMGT-functional V segments, including TRBV6-2 and TRBV6-3, so those segments were excluded. A later analysis associated approximately 17,000 TCR beta sequences with specific HLA alleles at a false discovery rate of 0.05. In a later analysis, TCR association rates were found to vary across HLA loci, with the most associated TCRs seen for DRB1 alleles and the fewest for HLA-C alleles. Broadly in line with IMGT annotations, most TCR beta V segments showed up in productive rearrangements about 87% or about 30% of the time in an earlier analysis of some 590 of the donors. An association between a missense DCLRE1C variant and V-gene and J-gene trimming of TCR beta chains was found in a later genetic analysis and replicated in an independent cohort. The classifier was reported to diagnose cytomegalovirus status with high specificity and sensitivity in both the original cohort and the validation cohort. Because counts were too low, about 15 rarely observed V segments, including chromosome 9 orphons, were left out of the earlier analysis of 587 of the donors. According to a later genetic analysis, donors in an Asian-associated ancestry cluster had fewer N-insertions in productive TCRs than the roughly 670-donor mean. Immune exposure information for the cohort was limited to CMV serostatus. According to a later analysis, parvovirus B19, influenza, CMV and Epstein-Barr virus appeared linked to several top co-occurrence clusters. In a later analysis, HLA-associated TCR beta chains showed more clonal expansion and lower generation probabilities than non-associated chains that were equally common. A further reported finding was that TCR beta sequences accurately predicted the HLA-A and HLA-B alleles for most subjects in the first cohort. A cluster of highly shared sequence variants was judged likely to represent a technical artifact of the sequencing pipeline. Because HLA typing was unavailable for some donors at each locus, only the typed subset was used in association tests. The study listed 150 to 200 TCR beta chains as associated with cytomegalovirus. The authors suggested that the approach could potentially be generalized to other disease states and immunological phenotypes. Most TCR sequences were seen in very few donors, while some public TCRs were found in many individuals. In vitro tests confirmed that a few of the cytomegalovirus-associated TCR beta chains recognize cytomegalovirus antigens. Most CMV-associated TCR beta chains appeared to be HLA-restricted in a later analysis, and the HLA associations seemed to be driven largely by CMV exposure. Roughly uniform sequencing depth across donors was assumed in presence/absence analyses, although this assumption may not hold. Linkage disequilibrium might explain the correlated functional status among segregating V segments, but an unknown experimental factor could not be excluded.

The chain is made from TRBV27 and TRBJ2-2; TRBD1 is a possible D gene, resting on 5 matching bases. Source material: PBMCs. This clonotype was obtained from a female donor in good health and CMV-seronegative. The CDR3 in this case is CASSALKYRGKAGELFF. The DNA reads as follows: TGTGCCAGCAGCGCTCTGAAATATAGGGGCAAGGCCGGGGAGCTGTTTTTT.